A single sample gave rise to the 21 T cell receptor beta chains below, sequenced in a study of T-cell memory formation after mild COVID-19. TCRdb redid the calling of the 5' RACE reads with MiXCR, one entry per CDR3 protein. The sample has approximately 250,000 distinct CDR3 sequences, 16% seen once. The sequencing sample was made of PBMCs or a T cell subset sorted from them (not recorded which). These receptors all stem from a man between 18 and 29 years old who had mild COVID-19 (a few samples of this study predate the infection). Cell type and time point are not known.

The chain links TRBV20-1 to TRBJ2-3; D perhaps matches TRBD2 (6 bases). V was shortened by 6 bases and J by 3 bases, with 10 bases between the two germline ends. The CDR3 contains 12 residues. Germline V lookup: CDR1 DFQATT, CDR2 SNEGSKA (reference sequence). The CDR3 spells CSAQSGTDTQYF. Here the CDR3 DNA reads TGCAGTGCCCAGAGCGGGACAGATACGCAGTATTTT.

V gene TRBV7-9 combines with J gene TRBJ1-1; a weak D match, TRBD1 (5 bases). The V gene's germline CDR1 is SEHNR and CDR2 FQNEAQ (reference sequence). The germline V and J ends were trimmed by 6 bases and 5 bases, with 16 bases remaining between them. This CDR3 contains 14 residues. CDR3 nucleotides: TGTGCCAGCAGTCTGGGACGAGGAATGACTGAAGCTTTCTTT. Its protein product is CASSLGRGMTEAFF.

V usage is TRBV5-1 and J usage is TRBJ1-6, with D tentatively TRBD1 (6 bases). Trimming stripped 5 bases from V and 8 bases from J, with 17 bases between. The CDR3 consists of 15 residues. CDR1 and CDR2 (germline): SGHRS, YFSETQ. Here the CDR3 reads CASSSGQLNHSPLHF. Written as DNA, the CDR3 is TGCGCCAGCAGTTCAGGACAGCTGAACCATTCACCCCTCCACTTT.

The chain links TRBV4-3 to TRBJ2-3; D is perhaps TRBD1 or TRBD2 (6 bases each). This CDR3 has 14 residues. V gave up 1 base and J gave up 11 bases, with 16 bases separating them. Germline assignment: CDR1 LGHNA and CDR2 YSLEER. The CDR3 loop reads CASSQGDGGGLQYF. DNA of the CDR3: TGCGCCAGCAGCCAAGGAGACGGAGGGGGGTTGCAGTATTTT.

Many counts were recorded for this clonotype. The chain carries TRBV11-2 and TRBJ2-5; tentatively, D is TRBD1 or TRBD2 (5 bases each). The CDR3 contains 14 residues. Looked up from germline, CDR1 is SGHAT and CDR2 is FQNNGV. V lost 4 bases and J lost 9, with 18 bases in between. CDR3 sequence reads: CASSSGTRLGAQYF. The CDR3 coding sequence is TGTGCCAGCAGCTCCGGGACCCGTCTTGGAGCCCAGTACTTC. Combining the CDR3 with reference TRBV11-2 and TRBJ2-5 gives the whole variable domain EAGVAQSPRYKIIEKRQSVAFWCNPISGHATLYWYQQILGQGPKLLIQFQNNGVVDDSQLPKDRFSAERLKGVDSTLKIQPAKLEDSAVYLCASSSGTRLGAQYFGPGTRLLVL.

This clonotype has only one observation. The chain has TRBV20-1 and TRBJ1-6; a weak D match, TRBD1 (6 bases). The CDR3 has 13 residues. Germline V gene sequence: CDR1 DFQATT, CDR2 SNEGSKA (reference sequence). V lost 7 bases and J lost 7, with 14 bases in between. DNA of the CDR3: TGCAGTGTCCGACAGGATACGAATTCACCCCTCCACTTT. Its translation: CSVRQDTNSPLHF.

This clonotype appeared a few times. V and J are TRBV3-1 and TRBJ2-5; D not certain. Per germline, CDR1 LGHDT and CDR2 YNNKEL (reference sequence). With 0 bases removed from V and 5 bases from J, the gap between germline ends came to 7 bases. The CDR3 extends over 13 amino acids. DNA of the CDR3: TGTGCCAGCAGCCAAGAACCCCGGGAGACCCAGTACTTC. Amino acids: CASSQEPRETQYF.

This chain joins TRBV7-2 and TRBJ2-5; maybe TRBD2 (6 bases). The CDR3 totals 14 residues. Germline V gene lookup returns CDR1 SGHTA and CDR2 FQGNSA. V lost 6 bases and J 4 bases, leaving 15 bases between the germline ends. The CDR3 loop is CASRAAEGRETQYF. The CDR3 nucleotides are TGTGCCAGCAGGGCCGCGGAGGGGCGAGAGACCCAGTACTTC.

There are a few counts of this clonotype. V and J are TRBV6-5 and TRBJ2-7, with D perhaps TRBD1 (6 bases). CDR1 and CDR2 (germline): MNHEY, SVGAGI. There are 16 residues in the CDR3. Trimming removed 6 bases at V and 3 bases at J, with 21 bases between. CDR3 protein: CASSPRQTGLDYEQYF. The CDR3, as DNA: TGTGCCAGCAGCCCCCGCCAAACAGGGTTAGACTACGAGCAGTACTTC.

The chain joins TRBV12-3 or TRBV12-4 to TRBJ1-3; no firm D call. Trimming took 8 bases from V and 0 from J, leaving 8 bases between them. This CDR3 has 13 residues. CDR3 in amino acids: CASARGSGNTIYF. The CDR3 coding sequence is TGTGCCAGCGCAAGAGGCTCTGGAAACACCATATATTTT.

This chain joins TRBV3-1 and TRBJ2-2, with TRBD1 identical over 10 bases. The CDR3 runs to 20 residues. Looked up from germline, CDR1 is LGHDT and CDR2 is YNNKEL (reference sequence). The V and J ends lost 3 bases and 6 bases, in that order; junction bases with no gene match: 19. The DNA for the CDR3 is TGTGCCAGCAGCCACTTAGCAATACCGGTCGGACAGGGGGAACCCGGGGAGCTGTTTTTT. It encodes CASSHLAIPVGQGEPGELFF.

The CDR3: CASGGSAAKNIQYF. The CDR3 DNA reads TGTGCCAGCGGCGGTAGCGCCGCCAAAAACATTCAGTACTTC. The chain carries TRBV2 and TRBJ2-4; weak D call: TRBD2 (5 bases). Germline V CDR1 and CDR2: SNHLY, FYNNEI. CDR3 length equals 14 residues. V lost 8 bases and J lost 1, with 12 bases in between.

This clonotype was counted at least ten times. The V call is TRBV12-3 or TRBV12-4, the J call TRBJ2-5, with 13 bases lining up with TRBD2. Trimming removed 3 bases from V and 5 bases from J; junction bases left unmatched: 0. The CDR3 is 14 amino acids. The CDR3 bases are TGTGCCAGCAGTTTGGGACTAGCGGGGGAGACCCAGTACTTC. Translation gives CASSLGLAGETQYF.

This clonotype was found a few times. V and J are TRBV14 and TRBJ1-3; no definite D call. V lost 1 base, J lost 0 bases, and 4 bases lay in between. Germline CDR1 reads SGHDN; CDR2 reads FVKESK. This CDR3 is built from 14 residues. The DNA for the CDR3 is TGTGCCAGCAGCCAAGGACACTCTGGAAACACCATATATTTT. It specifies CASSQGHSGNTIYF. The whole variable domain, remainder taken from reference TRBV14 and TRBJ1-3, is EAGVTQFPSHSVIEKGQTVTLRCDPISGHDNLYWYRRVMGKEIKFLLHFVKESKQDESGMPNNRFLAERTGGTYSTLKVQPAELEDSGVYFCASSQGHSGNTIYFGEGSWLTVV.

In its sample, this clonotype was seen a few times. The rearrangement joins TRBV7-3 to TRBJ1-1; D gene uncertain. The ends were cut back, 1 base at V and 8 bases at J, with 11 bases in the middle. The CDR3 consists of 13 residues. Germline CDR1 reads SGHTA; CDR2 reads FQGTGA. DNA of the CDR3: TGTGCCAGCAGCTTAAATCCTCTCGACGAAGCTTTCTTT. It codes for CASSLNPLDEAFF.

The CDR3 is CASSFPGQNYEQYF. The CDR3 bases are TGCGCCAGCAGCTTCCCGGGACAAAACTACGAGCAGTACTTC. V and J are TRBV5-1 and TRBJ2-7; a weak D match, TRBD1 (6 bases). Germline V gives CDR1 SGHRS, CDR2 YFSETQ. V lost 2 bases, J lost 3 bases, and 12 bases lay in between. The CDR3 length is 14 residues.

The rearrangement joins TRBV6-2 or TRBV6-3 to TRBJ2-7, with 9 bases identical to TRBD2. In germline, CDR1 is MNHEY, CDR2 SVGEGT. V dropped 6 bases and J dropped 6; count of bases not matched to a gene: 3. The CDR3 is made up of 12 amino acids. The CDR3 loop is CASSRLAVEQYF. The CDR3, as DNA: TGTGCCAGCAGCAGACTAGCGGTCGAGCAGTACTTC.

The rearrangement joins TRBV7-9 to TRBJ2-7, with D uncertain. Germline V gene sequence: CDR1 SEHNR, CDR2 FQNEAQ (reference sequence). Deletions cut 4 bases from V and 6 bases from J, with 16 bases between. This CDR3 spans 14 amino acids. CDR3 amino acids: CASSSLLTGVEQYF. For the CDR3, the DNA is TGTGCCAGCAGCTCCCTCCTTACTGGGGTCGAGCAGTACTTC.

The rearrangement links TRBV6-5 to TRBJ1-6, with TRBD1 as a possible D gene (5 bases). The germline CDR1 and CDR2 sequences are MNHEY and SVGAGI. Trimming shortened V by 0 bases and J by 5 bases, and 11 bases separated the two germline ends. The CDR3 contains 16 residues. The DNA for the CDR3 is TGTGCCAGCAGTTACTCAGCTGGACAAAATAATTCACCCCTCCACTTT. Translated: CASSYSAGQNNSPLHF.

The chain joins TRBV18 to TRBJ1-2; 7 bases are a match to TRBD1. Trimming at V came to 5 bases and at J to 8 bases, leaving 14 bases not matched to a gene. The CDR3 runs to 15 residues. Germline assignment: CDR1 KGHSH and CDR2 LQKENI. The CDR3 loop is CASSSSQGVDGGYTF. DNA for the CDR3: TGTGCCAGCTCATCCTCCCAGGGGGTCGATGGAGGCTACACCTTC.

This clonotype showed up just a few times. J is TRBJ1-2 and V is TRBV12-3 or TRBV12-4, with 7 bases aligning to TRBD1. The CDR3 has 14 residues. J lost 6 bases, V lost 5 bases, and 9 bases had no gene match. The CDR3 coding sequence is TGTGCCAGCAGTACGACAGGGCGTCTGAATGGCTACACCTTC. This codes for CASSTTGRLNGYTF.